These 18 T cell receptor beta chains came from one sample sequenced in a study of T cell repertoires in cytomegalovirus infection. TCRdb reprocessed the reads via MiXCR and lists one record per CDR3 protein. The sample records about 140,000 distinct CDR3 sequences, roughly 6.5% being singletons. Input material: PBMCs. The receptors originated from a human donor in good health (CMV status not recorded). Some clones in this sample may be carry-over from other donors' samples.

In its sample, this clonotype was seen many times. The chain is built from TRBV28 and TRBJ2-7; TRBD1 or TRBD2 may be the D gene (5 bases each). V lost 5 bases to trimming and J lost 4 bases, with 15 bases between them. Per germline, CDR1 MDHEN and CDR2 SYDVKM. This CDR3 region has 14 residues. This CDR3 reads CASSTGTAAYEQYF. Here the CDR3 DNA reads TGTGCCAGCAGTACCGGGACGGCAGCATACGAGCAGTACTTC.

In this sample, this clonotype turned up many times. V is TRBV18 and J is TRBJ2-7, with 10 bases matching TRBD2. The length of the CDR3 is 13 residues. The V gene end was trimmed by 8 bases and the J gene end by 4 bases; junction bases not matched to a gene: 5. The germline CDR1 and CDR2 sequences are KGHSH and LQKENI. The CDR3 sequence: CASQRGGQYEQYF. The CDR3, as DNA: TGTGCCAGCCAGCGGGGGGGCCAGTACGAGCAGTACTTC.

Many counts were recorded for this clonotype. The chain couples TRBV7-9 to TRBJ1-4; no clear D. Germline V gives CDR1 SEHNR, CDR2 FQNEAQ (reference sequence). Trimming cost V 1 base and J 5 bases, with 8 bases left between them. The CDR3 runs to 14 residues. CDR3 in amino acids: CASSLGQRNEKLFF. The CDR3 bases are TGTGCCAGCAGCTTAGGGCAGAGGAATGAAAAACTGTTTTTT.

In this sample, this clonotype turned up many times. The chain recombines TRBV7-2 with TRBJ1-6, with TRBD1 matching over 9 bases. V lost 3 bases, J lost 10 bases, and 4 bases stayed unmatched. The CDR3 sequence is 14 residues long. Germline lookup yields CDR1 SGHTA and CDR2 FQGNSA. CDR3 coding DNA: TGTGCCAGCAGCTTGGGACAGGGACAATCACCCCTCCACTTT. This encodes CASSLGQGQSPLHF.

This clonotype occurred many times. As DNA, the CDR3 is TGTGCCAGCAGTTTTTACAGGTCAGCAAACAATCAGCCCCAGCATTTT. Translated, it gives CASSFYRSANNQPQHF. The V and J genes are TRBV28 and TRBJ1-5; a possible D gene is TRBD1 (5 bases). From germline, CDR1 is MDHEN and CDR2 SYDVKM. CDR3 length: 16 amino acids. Trimming removed 3 bases from V and 3 bases from J, with 15 bases in between.

The CDR3 DNA reads TGTGCCAGCAGCTCACGGGACATTTTAAGCTACGAGCAGTACTTC. Its translation is CASSSRDILSYEQYF. V is TRBV7-4 and J is TRBJ2-7; the D gene is possibly TRBD1 (6 bases). V lost 4 bases and J 3 bases, leaving 16 bases between the germline ends. The germline V gene has CDR1 SGHVT and CDR2 SQSDAQ. This CDR3 is 15 amino acids long.

Many counts were recorded for this clonotype. CDR3 loop: CASSFSGVMFF. CDR3 bases: TGTGCCAGCAGCTTTAGCGGGGTCATGTTCTTC. This rearrangement joins TRBV7-2 to TRBJ2-1, with TRBD2 matching 8 bases. The germline gives CDR1 SGHTA, CDR2 FQGNSA. CDR3 length: 11 amino acids. Unmatched junction bases numbered 4, after V lost 3 bases and J lost 15 bases. The full variable domain, rest sourced from reference TRBV7-2 and TRBJ2-1, is GAGVSQSPSNKVTEKGKDVELRCDPISGHTALYWYRQSLGQGLEFLIYFQGNSAPDKSGLPSDRFSAERTGGSVSTLTIQRTQQEDSAVYLCASSFSGVMFFGPGTRLTVL.

This clonotype was found a few times. The rearrangement uses TRBV29-1 and TRBJ2-1; TRBD2 is a possible D gene (6 bases). Trimming removed 4 bases at V and 7 bases at J, with 11 bases between. Germline V gene sequence: CDR1 SQVTM, CDR2 ANQGSEA. The CDR3 has 12 residues. CDR3 nucleotide sequence: TGCAGCGTTGCGGGAGCCGAAAATGAGCAGTTCTTC. It codes for CSVAGAENEQFF.

The chain has TRBV11-1 and TRBJ1-1; D is unresolved. This CDR3 is 14 amino acids long. V was cut by 7 bases and J by 1 base, with 13 bases left in between. Germline CDR1 is SGHAT and CDR2 is FQDESV (reference sequence). CDR3 region: CASTEGPRNTEAFF. The CDR3 coding sequence is TGTGCCAGCACCGAGGGTCCTCGGAACACTGAAGCTTTCTTT.

This clonotype was recorded many times. The V call is TRBV7-2, the J call TRBJ2-3; D might be TRBD2 (7 bases). CDR1 and CDR2 from the germline V gene are SGHTA and FQGNSA. The CDR3 consists of 14 residues. V shed 2 bases and J shed 4 bases, with 10 bases lying between them. CDR3: CASSLRGRADTQYF. The CDR3, as DNA: TGTGCCAGCAGCTTAAGGGGGAGGGCAGATACGCAGTATTTT.

This clonotype has ten or more counts. The CDR3 bases are TGTGCCAGCAGCCCATTGCGCGGGGGCCTAAACTATGGCTACACCTTC. It encodes CASSPLRGGLNYGYTF. J is TRBJ1-2 and V is TRBV7-2; weak D call: TRBD1 (6 bases). Germline V gives CDR1 SGHTA, CDR2 FQGNSA. The CDR3 extends over 16 amino acids. Trimming took 5 bases from V and 2 from J, leaving 18 bases between them.

This clonotype was counted only a few times. This rearrangement joins TRBV19 to TRBJ1-4, with D tentatively TRBD1 (5 bases). Trimming cost V 3 bases and J 4 bases, with 12 bases left between them. CDR1 and CDR2 (germline): LNHDA, SQIVND (reference sequence). This CDR3 is built from 15 residues. The CDR3 sequence: CASSMQGRVNEKLFF. In DNA, the CDR3 is TGTGCCAGTAGTATGCAGGGCCGGGTTAATGAAAAACTGTTTTTT. Complete variable domain (other parts from reference TRBV19 and TRBJ1-4): DGGITQSPKYLFRKEGQNVTLSCEQNLNHDAMYWYRQDPGQGLRLIYYSQIVNDFQKGDIAEGYSVSREKKESFPLTVTSAQKNPTAFYLCASSMQGRVNEKLFFGSGTQLSVL.

This clonotype was counted at least ten times. The V and J genes are TRBV7-2 and TRBJ2-1; TRBD2 matches at 10 bases. Germline values: CDR1 SGHTA, CDR2 FQGNSA. The CDR3 runs to 15 residues. The V segment lost 8 bases and the J segment 12 bases; nucleotides outside the gene matches: 16. The CDR3 protein is CASAIAGGTTYGQFF. In DNA form, the CDR3 reads TGTGCCAGCGCCATAGCGGGGGGTACGACATATGGGCAGTTCTTC.

As concerns this clonotype: A much larger clonotype is one base distant, so this may be a read error. The genes are TRBV29-1 and TRBJ2-6; D tentatively reads TRBD1 or TRBD2 (7 bases each). Germline loops: CDR1 SQVTM, CDR2 ANQGSEA. The CDR3 spans 18 residues. The CDR3 protein is CSVFTRDSPLRGANDLTF. CDR3 nucleotide sequence: TGCAGCGTGTTTACCCGGGACAGCCCCCTTCGGGGGGCCAACGACCTGACTTTC.

In its sample, this clonotype was seen a few times. The V and J genes are TRBV20-1 and TRBJ1-3, with a weak D call TRBD1 (6 bases). Germline V gene lookup returns CDR1 DFQATT and CDR2 SNEGSKA (reference sequence). The V end was cut by 3 bases, the J end by 2 bases, with 11 bases between. This CDR3 comprises 14 residues. The CDR3 loop is CSASTGIPGNTIYF. The CDR3 nucleotides are TGCAGTGCTAGTACAGGGATTCCTGGAAACACCATATATTTT.

Concerning this clonotype itself: Possible read error: a much larger clone is one base away. V gene TRBV24-1 combines with J gene TRBJ2-1; 12 bases align to TRBD2. In germline, CDR1 is KGHDR, CDR2 SFDVKD. The CDR3 spans 15 residues. The CDR3 loop is CATSDWTSGDNERFF. DNA for the CDR3: TGTGCCACCAGTGATTGGACTAGCGGGGACAATGAGCGGTTCTTC.

This clonotype was recorded at least ten times. The V and J genes are TRBV18 and TRBJ2-1, with 8 bases matching TRBD1. This CDR3 is built from 18 residues. Germline V gene data show CDR1 as KGHSH and CDR2 as LQKENI. V was pared by 2 bases and J by 0 bases, with 9 bases of the junction left unmatched. The CDR3 reads CASSPTKSGGSSYNEQFF. As DNA, the CDR3 is TGTGCCAGCTCACCAACGAAATCAGGGGGCTCCTCCTACAATGAGCAGTTCTTC.

This clonotype came up a few times. The rearrangement uses TRBV5-6 and TRBJ2-1; perhaps TRBD2 as D (6 bases). V lost 3 bases and J 0 bases, leaving 16 bases between the germline ends. CDR3 length: 17 residues. The germline CDR1 and CDR2 sequences are SGHDT and YYEEEE. The CDR3 coding sequence is TGTGCCAGCAGCTCTCTCGGGGGTTACAGCTCCTACAATGAGCAGTTCTTC. It specifies CASSSLGGYSSYNEQFF.